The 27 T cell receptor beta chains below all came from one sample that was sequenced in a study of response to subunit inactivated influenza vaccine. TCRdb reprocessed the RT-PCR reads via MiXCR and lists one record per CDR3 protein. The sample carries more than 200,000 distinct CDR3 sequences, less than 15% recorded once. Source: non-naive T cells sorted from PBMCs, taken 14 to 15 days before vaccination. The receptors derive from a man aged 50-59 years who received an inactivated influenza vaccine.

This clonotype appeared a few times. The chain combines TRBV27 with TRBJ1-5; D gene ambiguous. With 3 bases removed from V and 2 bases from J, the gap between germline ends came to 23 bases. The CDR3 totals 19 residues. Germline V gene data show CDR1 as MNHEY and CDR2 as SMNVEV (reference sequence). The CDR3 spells CASSFCTDGTLEGNQPQHF. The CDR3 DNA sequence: TGTGCCAGCAGTTTCTGTACGGACGGAACCTTGGAGGGCAATCAGCCCCAGCATTTT.

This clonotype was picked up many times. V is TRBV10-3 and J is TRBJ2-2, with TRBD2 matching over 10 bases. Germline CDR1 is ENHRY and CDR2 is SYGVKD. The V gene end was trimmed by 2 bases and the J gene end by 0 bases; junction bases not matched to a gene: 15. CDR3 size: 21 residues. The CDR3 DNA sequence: TGTGCCATCAGTGAGAGGCCCTATCTAGCGGGAGAGATCTCGAACACCGGGGAGCTGTTTTTT. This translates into CAISERPYLAGEISNTGELFF.

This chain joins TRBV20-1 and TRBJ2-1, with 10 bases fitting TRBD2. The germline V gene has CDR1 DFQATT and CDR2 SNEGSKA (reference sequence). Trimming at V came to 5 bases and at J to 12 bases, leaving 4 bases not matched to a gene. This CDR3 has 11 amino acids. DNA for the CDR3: TGCAGTGCTTGGACTAGCGGACGGCAGTTCTTC. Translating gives CSAWTSGRQFF.

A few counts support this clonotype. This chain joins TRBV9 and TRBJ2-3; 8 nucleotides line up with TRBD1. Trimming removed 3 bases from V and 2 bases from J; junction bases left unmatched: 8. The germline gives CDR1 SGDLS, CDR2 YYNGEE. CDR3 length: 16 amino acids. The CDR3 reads CASSADRGPPTDTQYF. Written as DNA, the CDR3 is TGTGCCAGCAGCGCCGACAGGGGCCCCCCCACAGATACGCAGTATTTT.

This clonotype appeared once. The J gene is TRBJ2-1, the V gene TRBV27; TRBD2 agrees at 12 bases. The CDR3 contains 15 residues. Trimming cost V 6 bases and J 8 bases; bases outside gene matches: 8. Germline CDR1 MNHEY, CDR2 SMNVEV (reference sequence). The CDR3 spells CASSKLAGGFDEQFF. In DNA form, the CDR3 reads TGTGCCAGCAGCAAGCTAGCGGGGGGGTTCGATGAGCAGTTCTTC.

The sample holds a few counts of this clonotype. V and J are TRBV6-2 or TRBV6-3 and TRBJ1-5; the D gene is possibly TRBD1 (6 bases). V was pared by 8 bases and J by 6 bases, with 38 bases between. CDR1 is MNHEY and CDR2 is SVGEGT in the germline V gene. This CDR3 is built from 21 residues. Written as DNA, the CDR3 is TGTGCCAGCTTAATCGGAAGGGGGTCGGTTATGAACCGGTGGTCGGGTCAGCCCCAGCATTTT. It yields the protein CASLIGRGSVMNRWSGQPQHF.

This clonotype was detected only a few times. The CDR3 loop reads CASSSSGTANTGELFF. DNA of the CDR3: TGTGCCAGCAGTTCAAGCGGAACCGCGAACACCGGGGAGCTGTTTTTT. The V gene is TRBV6-5, the J gene TRBJ2-2; TRBD2 might be the D (5 bases). From germline, CDR1 is MNHEY and CDR2 SVGAGI. The CDR3 spans 16 residues. Trimming took 4 bases from V and 0 from J, leaving 12 bases between them.

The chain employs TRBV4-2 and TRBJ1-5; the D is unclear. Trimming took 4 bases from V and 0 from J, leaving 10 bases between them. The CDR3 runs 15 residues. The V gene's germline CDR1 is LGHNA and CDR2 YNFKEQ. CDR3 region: CASSRGFYSNQPQHF. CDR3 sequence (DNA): TGTGCCAGCAGCCGCGGATTTTATAGCAATCAGCCCCAGCATTTT.

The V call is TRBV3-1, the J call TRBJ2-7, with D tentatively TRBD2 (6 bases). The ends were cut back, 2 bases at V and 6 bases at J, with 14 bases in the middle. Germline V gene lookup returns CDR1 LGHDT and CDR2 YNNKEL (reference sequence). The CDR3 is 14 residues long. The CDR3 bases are TGTGCCAGCAGCCAAATGCGGGACCCCACCGAGCAGTACTTC. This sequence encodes CASSQMRDPTEQYF.

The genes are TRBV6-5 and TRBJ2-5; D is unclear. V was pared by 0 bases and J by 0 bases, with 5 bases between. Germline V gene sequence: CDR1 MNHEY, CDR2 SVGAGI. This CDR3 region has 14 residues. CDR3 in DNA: TGTGCCAGCAGTTACTCGGAGTACCAAGAGACCCAGTACTTC. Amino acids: CASSYSEYQETQYF.

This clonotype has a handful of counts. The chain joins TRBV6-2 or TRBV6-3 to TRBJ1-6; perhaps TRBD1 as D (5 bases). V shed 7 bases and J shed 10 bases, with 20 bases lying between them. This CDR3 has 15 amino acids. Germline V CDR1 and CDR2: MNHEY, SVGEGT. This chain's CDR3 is CASTGAGVELSPLHF. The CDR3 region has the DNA TGTGCCAGCACTGGGGCCGGAGTAGAGTTGTCACCCCTCCACTTT.

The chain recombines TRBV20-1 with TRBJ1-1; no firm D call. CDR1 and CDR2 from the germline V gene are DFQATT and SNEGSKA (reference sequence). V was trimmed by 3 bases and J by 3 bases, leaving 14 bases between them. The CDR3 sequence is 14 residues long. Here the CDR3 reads CSARMTVLDTEAFF. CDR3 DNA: TGCAGTGCTAGGATGACCGTCCTGGACACTGAAGCTTTCTTT.

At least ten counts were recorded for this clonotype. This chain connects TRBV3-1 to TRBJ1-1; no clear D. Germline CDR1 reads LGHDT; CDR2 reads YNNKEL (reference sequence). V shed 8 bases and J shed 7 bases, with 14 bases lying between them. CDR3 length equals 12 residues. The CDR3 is CASGGGRGEAFF. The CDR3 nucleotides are TGTGCCAGCGGAGGAGGGCGTGGTGAAGCTTTCTTT.

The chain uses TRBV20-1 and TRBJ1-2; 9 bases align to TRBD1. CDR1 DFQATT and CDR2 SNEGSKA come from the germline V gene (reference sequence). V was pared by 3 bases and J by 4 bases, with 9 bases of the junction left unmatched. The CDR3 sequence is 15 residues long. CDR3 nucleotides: TGCAGTGCTAGGGGTACAGGGGGCGGATTCTATGGCTACACCTTC. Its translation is CSARGTGGGFYGYTF.

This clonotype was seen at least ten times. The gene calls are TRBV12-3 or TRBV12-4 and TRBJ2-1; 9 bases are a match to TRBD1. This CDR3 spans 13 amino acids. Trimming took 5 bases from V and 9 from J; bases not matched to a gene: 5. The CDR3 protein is CASSPGQGSEQFF. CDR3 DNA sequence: TGTGCCAGCAGTCCGGGACAGGGATCTGAGCAGTTCTTC.

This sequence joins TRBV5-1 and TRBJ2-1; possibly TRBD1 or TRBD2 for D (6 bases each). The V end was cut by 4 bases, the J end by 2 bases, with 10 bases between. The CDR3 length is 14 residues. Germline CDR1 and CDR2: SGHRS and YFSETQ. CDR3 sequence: CASSPRGAYNEQFF. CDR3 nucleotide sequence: TGCGCCAGCAGCCCAAGGGGGGCCTACAATGAGCAGTTCTTC.

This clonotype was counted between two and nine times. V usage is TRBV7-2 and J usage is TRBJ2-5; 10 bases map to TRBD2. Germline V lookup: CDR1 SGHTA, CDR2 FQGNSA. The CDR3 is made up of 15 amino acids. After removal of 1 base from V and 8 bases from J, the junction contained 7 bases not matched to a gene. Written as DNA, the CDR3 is TGTGCCAGCAGCTTAGTAACTAGCGGGGTACCCACCCAGTACTTC. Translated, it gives CASSLVTSGVPTQYF.

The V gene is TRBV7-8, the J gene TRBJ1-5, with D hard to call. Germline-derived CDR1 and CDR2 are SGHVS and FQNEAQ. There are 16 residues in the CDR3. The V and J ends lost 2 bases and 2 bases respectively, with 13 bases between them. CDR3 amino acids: CASSLSGFGGNQPQHF. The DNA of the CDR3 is TGTGCCAGCAGCTTAAGCGGTTTTGGGGGCAATCAGCCCCAGCATTTT.

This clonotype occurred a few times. The CDR3 is CASRLEDTQYF. CDR3 in DNA: TGTGCCAGCAGGCTCGAAGATACGCAGTATTTT. The rearrangement links TRBV12-3 or TRBV12-4 to TRBJ2-3; D gene ambiguous. CDR3 size: 11 residues. The ends were cut back, 6 bases at V and 5 bases at J, with 6 bases in the middle.

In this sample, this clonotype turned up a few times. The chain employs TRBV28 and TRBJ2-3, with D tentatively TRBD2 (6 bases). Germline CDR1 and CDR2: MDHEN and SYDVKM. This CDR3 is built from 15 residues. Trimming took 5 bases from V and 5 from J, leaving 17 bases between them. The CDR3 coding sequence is TGTGCCAGCAGTCCCTCCGGGACTTTAAGAGATACGCAGTATTTT. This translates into CASSPSGTLRDTQYF.

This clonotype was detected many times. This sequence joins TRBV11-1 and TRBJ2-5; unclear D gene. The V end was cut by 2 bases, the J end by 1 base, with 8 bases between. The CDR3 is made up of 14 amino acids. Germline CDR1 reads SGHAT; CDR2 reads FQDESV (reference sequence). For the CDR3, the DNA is TGTGCCAGCAGCTTAAGAAGCGCCCAAGAGACCCAGTACTTC. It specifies CASSLRSAQETQYF.

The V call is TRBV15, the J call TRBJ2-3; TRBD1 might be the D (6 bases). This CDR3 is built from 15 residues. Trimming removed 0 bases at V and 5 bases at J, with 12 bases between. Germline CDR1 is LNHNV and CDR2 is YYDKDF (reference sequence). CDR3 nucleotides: TGTGCCACCAGCAGAGATAGGGGGTTCGGAGATACGCAGTATTTT. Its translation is CATSRDRGFGDTQYF. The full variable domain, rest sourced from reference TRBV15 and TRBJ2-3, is DAMVIQNPRYQVTQFGKPVTLSCSQTLNHNVMYWYQQKSSQAPKLLFHYYDKDFNNEADTPDNFQSRRPNTSFCFLDIRSPGLGDTAMYLCATSRDRGFGDTQYFGPGTRLTVL.

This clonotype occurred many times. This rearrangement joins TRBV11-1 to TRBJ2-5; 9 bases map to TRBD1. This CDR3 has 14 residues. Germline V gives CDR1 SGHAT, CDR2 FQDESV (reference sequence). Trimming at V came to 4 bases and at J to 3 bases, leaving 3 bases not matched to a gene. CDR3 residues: CASSSRTGEETQYF. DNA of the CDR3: TGTGCCAGCAGCTCGCGGACAGGGGAAGAGACCCAGTACTTC.

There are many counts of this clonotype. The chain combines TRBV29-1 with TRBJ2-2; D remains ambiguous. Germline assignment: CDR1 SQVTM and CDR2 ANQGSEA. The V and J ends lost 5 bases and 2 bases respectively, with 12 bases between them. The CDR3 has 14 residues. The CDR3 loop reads CSVRLGANTGELFF. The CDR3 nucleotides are TGCAGCGTTCGTCTCGGAGCAAACACCGGGGAGCTGTTTTTT.

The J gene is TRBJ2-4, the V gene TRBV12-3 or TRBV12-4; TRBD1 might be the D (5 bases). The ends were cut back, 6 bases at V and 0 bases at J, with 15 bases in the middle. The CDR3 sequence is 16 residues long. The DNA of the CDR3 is TGTGCCAGCAGCTCAATCACGACAGCAGCCAAAAACATTCAGTACTTC. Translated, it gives CASSSITTAAKNIQYF.

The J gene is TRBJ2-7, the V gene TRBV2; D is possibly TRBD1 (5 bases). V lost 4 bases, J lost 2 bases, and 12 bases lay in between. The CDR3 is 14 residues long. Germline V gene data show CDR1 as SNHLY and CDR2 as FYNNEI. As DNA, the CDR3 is TGTGCCAGCAGTGGGCTTACAGGCACCTACGAGCAGTACTTC. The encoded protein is CASSGLTGTYEQYF.

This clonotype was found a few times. The DNA of the CDR3 is TGTGCCAGCAGTTTAGCGGGGGTAAACAATGAGCAGTTCTTC. Translated: CASSLAGVNNEQFF. The J gene is TRBJ2-1, the V gene TRBV6-4, with 9 bases matching TRBD2. The CDR3 spans 14 residues. Germline V gives CDR1 MRHNA, CDR2 SNTAGT. V lost 5 bases and J lost 5; bases outside the gene matches: 4.